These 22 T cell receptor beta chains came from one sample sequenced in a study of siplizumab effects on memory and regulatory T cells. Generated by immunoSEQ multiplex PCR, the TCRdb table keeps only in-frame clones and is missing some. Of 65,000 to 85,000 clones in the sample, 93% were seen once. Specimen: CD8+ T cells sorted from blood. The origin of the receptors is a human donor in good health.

CDR3 region: CASSQYQGPYEQYF. Here the CDR3 DNA reads TGCGCCAGCAGCCAGTATCAGGGGCCCTACGAGCAGTACTTC. This sequence joins TRBV4-3 and TRBJ2-7, with D possibly matching TRBD1 (6 bases). CDR3 length: 14 residues. Trimming shortened V by 3 bases and J by 2 bases, and 11 bases separated the two germline ends. CDR1 LGHNA and CDR2 YSLEER come from the germline V gene.

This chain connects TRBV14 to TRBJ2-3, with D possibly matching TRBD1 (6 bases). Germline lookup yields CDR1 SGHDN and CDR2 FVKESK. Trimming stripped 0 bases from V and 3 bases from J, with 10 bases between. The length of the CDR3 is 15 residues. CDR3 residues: CASSQEQGGTDTQYF. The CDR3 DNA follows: TGTGCCAGCAGCCAAGAACAGGGTGGAACAGATACGCAGTATTTT.

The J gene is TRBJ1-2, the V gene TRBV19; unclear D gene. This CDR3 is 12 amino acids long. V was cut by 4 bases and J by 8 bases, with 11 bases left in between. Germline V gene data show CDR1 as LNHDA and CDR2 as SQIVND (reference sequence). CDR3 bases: TGTGCCAGTAGTACCCTTAGGACGGGCTACACCTTC. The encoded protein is CASSTLRTGYTF.

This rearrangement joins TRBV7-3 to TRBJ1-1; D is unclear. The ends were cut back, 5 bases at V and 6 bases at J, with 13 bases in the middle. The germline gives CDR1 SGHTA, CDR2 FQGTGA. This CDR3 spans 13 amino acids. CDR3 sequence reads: CASSPITVPEAFF. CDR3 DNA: TGTGCCAGCAGCCCCATAACGGTACCTGAAGCTTTCTTT.

The CDR3 sequence is CASSKGTGLDQPQHF. Written as DNA, the CDR3 is TGTGCCAGCAGCAAAGGGACAGGGCTTGATCAGCCCCAGCATTTT. The gene calls are TRBV6-6 and TRBJ1-5, with 9 bases matching TRBD1. From germline, CDR1 is MNHNY and CDR2 SVGAGI (reference sequence). The CDR3 contains 15 residues. Trimming at V came to 6 bases and at J to 5 bases, leaving 8 bases not matched to a gene.

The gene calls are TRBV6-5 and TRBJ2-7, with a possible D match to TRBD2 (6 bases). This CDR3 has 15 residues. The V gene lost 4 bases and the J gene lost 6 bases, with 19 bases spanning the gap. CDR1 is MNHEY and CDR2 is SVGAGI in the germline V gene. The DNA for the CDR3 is TGTGCCAGCAGTTTCAATGGGGCCGGCGGGACCGAGCAGTACTTC. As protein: CASSFNGAGGTEQYF.

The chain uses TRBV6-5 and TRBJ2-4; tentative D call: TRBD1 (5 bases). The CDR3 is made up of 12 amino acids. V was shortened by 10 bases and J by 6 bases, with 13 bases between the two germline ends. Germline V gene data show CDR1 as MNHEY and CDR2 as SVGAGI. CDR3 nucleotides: TGTGCCACCCTTGGGGCCTCAAACATTCAGTACTTC. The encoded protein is CATLGASNIQYF.

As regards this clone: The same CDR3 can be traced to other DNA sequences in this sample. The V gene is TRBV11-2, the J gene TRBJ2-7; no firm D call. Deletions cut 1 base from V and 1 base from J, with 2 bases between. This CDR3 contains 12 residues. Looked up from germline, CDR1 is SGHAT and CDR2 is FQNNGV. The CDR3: CASSLGSYEQYF. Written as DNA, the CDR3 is TGTGCCAGCAGCTTAGGTTCCTACGAGCAGTACTTC.

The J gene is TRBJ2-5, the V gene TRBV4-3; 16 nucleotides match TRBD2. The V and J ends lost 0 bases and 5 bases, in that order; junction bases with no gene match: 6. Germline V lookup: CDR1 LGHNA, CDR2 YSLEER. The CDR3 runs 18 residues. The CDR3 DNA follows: TGCGCCAGCAGCCAAGAGGGACTAGCGGGGGGGCCCGGGGAGACCCAGTACTTC. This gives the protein CASSQEGLAGGPGETQYF.

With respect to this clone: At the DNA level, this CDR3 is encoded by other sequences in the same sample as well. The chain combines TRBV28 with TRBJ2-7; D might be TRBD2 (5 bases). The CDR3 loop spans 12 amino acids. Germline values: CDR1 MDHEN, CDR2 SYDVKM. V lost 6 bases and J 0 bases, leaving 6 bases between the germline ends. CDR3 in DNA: TGTGCCAGCAGCCGGGACTCCTACGAGCAGTACTTC. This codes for CASSRDSYEQYF.

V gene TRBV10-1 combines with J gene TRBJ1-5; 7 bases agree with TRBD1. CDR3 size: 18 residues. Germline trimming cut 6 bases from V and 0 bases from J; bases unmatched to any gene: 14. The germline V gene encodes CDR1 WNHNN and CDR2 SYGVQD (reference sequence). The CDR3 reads CASRTGTDIAYSNQPQHF. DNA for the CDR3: TGCGCCAGCAGGACCGGGACAGACATCGCCTATAGCAATCAGCCCCAGCATTTT.

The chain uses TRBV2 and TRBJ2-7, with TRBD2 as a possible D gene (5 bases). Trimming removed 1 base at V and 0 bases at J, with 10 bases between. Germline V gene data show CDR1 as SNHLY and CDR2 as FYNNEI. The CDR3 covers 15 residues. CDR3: CASSEGLTFSYEQYF. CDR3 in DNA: TGTGCCAGCAGTGAAGGACTAACCTTCTCCTACGAGCAGTACTTC.

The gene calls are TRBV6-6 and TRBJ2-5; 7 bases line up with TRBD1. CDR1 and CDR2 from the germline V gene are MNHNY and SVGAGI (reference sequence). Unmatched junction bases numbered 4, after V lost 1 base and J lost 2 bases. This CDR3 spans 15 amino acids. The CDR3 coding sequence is TGTGCCAGCAGTTACTTTATGGGACAGCAAGAGACCCAGTACTTC. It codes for CASSYFMGQQETQYF.

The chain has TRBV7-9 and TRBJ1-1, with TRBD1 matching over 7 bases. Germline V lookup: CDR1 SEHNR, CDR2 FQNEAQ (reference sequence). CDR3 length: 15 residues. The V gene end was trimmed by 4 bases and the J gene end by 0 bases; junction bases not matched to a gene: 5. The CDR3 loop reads CASSSAGTVNTEAFF. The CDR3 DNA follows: TGTGCCAGCAGCTCGGCCGGGACAGTGAACACTGAAGCTTTCTTT. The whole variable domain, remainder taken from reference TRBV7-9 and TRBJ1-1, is DTGVSQNPRHKITKRGQNVTFRCDPISEHNRLYWYRQTLGQGPEFLTYFQNEAQLEKSRLLSDRFSAERPKGSFSTLEIQRTEQGDSAMYLCASSSAGTVNTEAFFGQGTRLTVV.

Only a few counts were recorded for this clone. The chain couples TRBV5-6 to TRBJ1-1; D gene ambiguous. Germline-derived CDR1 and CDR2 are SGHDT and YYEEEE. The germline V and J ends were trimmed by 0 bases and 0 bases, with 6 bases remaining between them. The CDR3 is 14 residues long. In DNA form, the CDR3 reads TGTGCCAGCAGCTTGGAGTACATGAACACTGAAGCTTTCTTT. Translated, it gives CASSLEYMNTEAFF.

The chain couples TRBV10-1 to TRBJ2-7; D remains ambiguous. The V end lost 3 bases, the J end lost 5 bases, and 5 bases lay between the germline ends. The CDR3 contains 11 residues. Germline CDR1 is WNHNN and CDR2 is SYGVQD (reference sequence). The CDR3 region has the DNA TGCGCCAGCAGTGAAGGTAACGAGCAGTACTTC. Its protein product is CASSEGNEQYF.

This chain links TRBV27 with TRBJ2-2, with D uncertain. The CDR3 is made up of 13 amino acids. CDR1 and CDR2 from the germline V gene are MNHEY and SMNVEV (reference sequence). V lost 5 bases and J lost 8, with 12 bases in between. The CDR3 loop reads CASSLGPSGELFF. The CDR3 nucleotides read TGTGCCAGCAGTCTCGGACCGTCGGGGGAGCTGTTTTTT.

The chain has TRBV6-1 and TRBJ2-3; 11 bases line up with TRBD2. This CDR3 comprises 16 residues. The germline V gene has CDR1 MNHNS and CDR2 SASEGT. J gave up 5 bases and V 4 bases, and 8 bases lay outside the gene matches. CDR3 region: CASSGVAGGLEDTQYF. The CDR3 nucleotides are TGTGCCAGCAGTGGTGTAGCGGGGGGGTTGGAAGATACGCAGTATTTT.

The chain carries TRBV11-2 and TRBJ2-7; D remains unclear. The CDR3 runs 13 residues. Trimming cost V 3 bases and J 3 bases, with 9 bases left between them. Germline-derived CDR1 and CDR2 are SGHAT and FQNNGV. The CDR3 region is CASSFLTDYEQYF. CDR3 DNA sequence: TGTGCCAGCAGCTTTTTGACGGACTACGAGCAGTACTTC.

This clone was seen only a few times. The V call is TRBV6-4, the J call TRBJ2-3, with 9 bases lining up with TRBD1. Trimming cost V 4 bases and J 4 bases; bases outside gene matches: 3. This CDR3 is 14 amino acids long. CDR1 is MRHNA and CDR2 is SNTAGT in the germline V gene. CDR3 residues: CASSGGTGSDTQYF. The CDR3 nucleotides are TGTGCCAGCAGTGGCGGGACAGGGTCAGATACGCAGTATTTT.

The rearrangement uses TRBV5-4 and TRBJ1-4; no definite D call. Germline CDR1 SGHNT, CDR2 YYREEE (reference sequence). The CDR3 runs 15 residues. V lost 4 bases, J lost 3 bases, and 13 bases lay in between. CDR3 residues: CASSETTTSNEKLFF. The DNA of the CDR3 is TGTGCCAGCAGCGAAACCACCACCTCTAATGAAAAACTGTTTTTT.

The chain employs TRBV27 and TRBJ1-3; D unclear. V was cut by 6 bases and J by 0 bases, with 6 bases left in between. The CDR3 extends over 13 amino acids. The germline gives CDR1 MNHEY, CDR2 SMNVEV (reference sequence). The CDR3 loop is CASSPGSGNTIYF. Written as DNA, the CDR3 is TGTGCCAGCAGCCCAGGCTCTGGAAACACCATATATTTT.